Presented here are 26 T cell receptor beta chains from one specimen sequenced in a study of CD8 T cells in ankylosing spondylitis. TCRdb re-called the 5' RACE reads through MiXCR, storing one row per CDR3 protein. The table shows 200,000 to 300,000 distinct CDR3 sequences, with over 7% occurring only once. The specimen sequenced was blood, either unsorted or a sorted T cell fraction (not recorded which). The receptors here all came from a female donor with ankylosing spondylitis or in good health (not recorded which).

This clonotype was found a few times. The genes are TRBV4-3 and TRBJ2-7, with unresolved D. The ends were cut back, 0 bases at V and 2 bases at J, with 8 bases in the middle. Germline loops: CDR1 LGHNA, CDR2 YSLEER. CDR3 length: 14 residues. The CDR3 loop reads CASSQDVRPYEQYF. As DNA, the CDR3 is TGCGCCAGCAGCCAAGACGTACGTCCCTACGAGCAGTACTTC.

In its sample, this clonotype was seen a few times. The rearrangement links TRBV28 to TRBJ2-3, with TRBD2 as a possible D gene (6 bases). V lost 3 bases, J lost 4 bases, and 11 bases lay in between. Germline CDR1 MDHEN, CDR2 SYDVKM. This CDR3 has 14 amino acids. The CDR3 coding sequence is TGTGCCAGCAGTTTGCGCAGGAGGGCAGATACGCAGTATTTT. The encoded protein is CASSLRRRADTQYF.

The chain uses TRBV30 and TRBJ2-5, with D possibly matching TRBD1 (5 bases). V lost 1 base and J 5 bases, leaving 14 bases between the germline ends. The germline V gene encodes CDR1 GTSNPN and CDR2 SVGIG (reference sequence). This CDR3 contains 14 residues. For the CDR3, the DNA is TGTGCCTGGAGTGCTGACAGAACGGTGGAGACCCAGTACTTC. Residues: CAWSADRTVETQYF.

This clonotype was observed at least ten times. The rearrangement joins TRBV11-2 to TRBJ1-4; possible D gene TRBD1, 5 bases. The CDR3 has 13 amino acids. V lost 4 bases and J lost 8, with 11 bases in between. From germline, CDR1 is SGHAT and CDR2 FQNNGV. The CDR3 region is CASSYDRREKLFF. As DNA, the CDR3 is TGTGCCAGCAGCTACGACAGACGGGAAAAACTGTTTTTT. The variable domain in full, completed from reference TRBV11-2 and TRBJ1-4, reads EAGVAQSPRYKIIEKRQSVAFWCNPISGHATLYWYQQILGQGPKLLIQFQNNGVVDDSQLPKDRFSAERLKGVDSTLKIQPAKLEDSAVYLCASSYDRREKLFFGSGTQLSVL.

This clonotype was seen at least ten times. Compared with germline, one end of the junction differs, possibly owing to a read error. V is TRBV5-4 and J is TRBJ2-1; 11 bases are shared with TRBD2. CDR3 length: 16 residues. Germline-derived CDR1 and CDR2 are SGHNT and YYREEE (reference sequence). CDR3 loop: CASRSGRGTSGLRRVF. The CDR3 coding sequence is TGTGCCAGCAGATCCGGTCGGGGGACTAGCGGCCTCCGAAGGGTCTTC.

This clonotype occurred many times. The chain links TRBV15 to TRBJ1-5; D call uncertain. V was trimmed by 0 bases and J by 4 bases, leaving 7 bases between them. This CDR3 has 14 residues. CDR1 and CDR2 from the germline V gene are LNHNV and YYDKDF (reference sequence). For the CDR3, the DNA is TGTGCCACCAGCAGAGAAGTGGGGAATCAGCCCCAGCATTTT. Translation gives CATSREVGNQPQHF.

Ten or more counts support this clonotype. This chain joins TRBV29-1 and TRBJ1-4, with D perhaps matching TRBD1 (6 bases). The CDR3 length is 13 residues. The V and J ends lost 6 bases and 8 bases respectively, with 16 bases between them. Germline V gene lookup returns CDR1 SQVTM and CDR2 ANQGSEA. The CDR3 spells CSVGAGTREKLFF. The DNA of the CDR3 is TGCAGCGTGGGAGCCGGGACACGAGAAAAACTGTTTTTT.

This clonotype was observed a handful of times. This sequence joins TRBV6-1 and TRBJ2-7; 7 bases line up with TRBD2. Germline V gives CDR1 MNHNS, CDR2 SASEGT. This CDR3 spans 15 amino acids. J lost 4 bases, V lost 6 bases, and 12 bases had no gene match. CDR3 sequence (DNA): TGTGCCAGCAGCCCCTATGGGGGGGGATATTACGAGCAGTACTTC. Amino acids: CASSPYGGGYYEQYF.

The chain recombines TRBV20-1 with TRBJ2-1; no firm D call. Germline CDR1 reads DFQATT; CDR2 reads SNEGSKA (reference sequence). Trimming took off 3 bases at V and 7 bases at J, with 4 bases between the two ends. The CDR3 has 10 residues. The CDR3 sequence is CSASQNEQFF. The CDR3 DNA follows: TGCAGTGCTAGCCAGAATGAGCAGTTCTTC.

This clonotype was observed many times. The chain carries TRBV4-3 and TRBJ2-7, with D tentatively TRBD2 (6 bases). V lost 1 base and J lost 7, with 11 bases in between. CDR1 and CDR2 (germline): LGHNA, YSLEER. The CDR3 extends over 13 amino acids. The CDR3 sequence is CASSQGGGEEQYF. For the CDR3, the DNA is TGCGCCAGCAGCCAAGGTGGAGGGGAAGAGCAGTACTTC.

The chain carries TRBV28 and TRBJ2-1; 7 bases agree with TRBD1. This CDR3 spans 17 amino acids. Germline lookup yields CDR1 MDHEN and CDR2 SYDVKM. Trimming at V came to 0 bases and at J to 7 bases, leaving 12 bases not matched to a gene. Here the CDR3 DNA reads TGTGCCAGCAGTTTATGGGGGATAGGCCCAGGGGGAAATGAGCAGTTCTTC. Translated: CASSLWGIGPGGNEQFF.

This clonotype was seen repeatedly, ten times or more. The chain combines TRBV7-2 with TRBJ2-2; TRBD2 might be the D (5 bases). Per the germline V gene, CDR1 is SGHTA and CDR2 is FQGNSA. This CDR3 region has 15 residues. V gave up 3 bases and J gave up 4 bases, with 12 bases separating them. The CDR3 nucleotides read TGTGCCAGCAGCTTCCGAGGACGGGGCACCGGGGAGCTGTTTTTT. Translating it yields CASSFRGRGTGELFF. The full variable domain, in which reference TRBV7-2 and TRBJ2-2 provide the parts outside the CDR3, is GAGVSQSPSNKVTEKGKDVELRCDPISGHTALYWYRQSLGQGLEFLIYFQGNSAPDKSGLPSDRFSAERTGGSVSTLTIQRTQQEDSAVYLCASSFRGRGTGELFFGEGSRLTVL.

This clonotype was picked up many times. This rearrangement joins TRBV6-2 or TRBV6-3 to TRBJ2-1; 14 positions match TRBD2. Germline V gene lookup returns CDR1 MNHEY and CDR2 SVGEGT. This CDR3 comprises 16 residues. With V trimmed by 5 bases and J by 9 bases, 9 bases remained unmatched. CDR3 loop: CASSDPLGLAGGEQFF. CDR3 nucleotides: TGTGCCAGCAGTGACCCTCTTGGACTAGCGGGAGGTGAGCAGTTCTTC.

This clonotype came up many times. The V and J genes are TRBV5-1 and TRBJ1-4, with no clear D. The CDR3 loop spans 16 amino acids. V shed 0 bases and J shed 8 bases, with 17 bases lying between them. CDR1 is SGHRS, CDR2 YFSETQ, per germline. CDR3 DNA sequence: TGCGCCAGCAGCTTGGAGGGCAGCCCAGCCTCAGAAAAACTGTTTTTT. Its protein is CASSLEGSPASEKLFF.

This chain uses TRBV9 with TRBJ1-2; TRBD1 might be the D (5 bases). The ends were cut back, 6 bases at V and 2 bases at J, with 29 bases in the middle. CDR3 length: 19 amino acids. Germline CDR1 SGDLS, CDR2 YYNGEE. The CDR3 here is CASNGVTFQGKAWNYGYTF. The CDR3 DNA sequence: TGTGCCAGCAACGGGGTGACGTTTCAGGGCAAAGCATGGAACTATGGCTACACCTTC.

Many counts were recorded for this clonotype. The CDR3 nucleotides read TGTGCCAGCAGCTCGACAGAGCCACGAACTGAAGCTTTCTTT. Its protein is CASSSTEPRTEAFF. This chain joins TRBV7-2 and TRBJ1-1; possible D gene TRBD1, 5 bases. Germline V lookup: CDR1 SGHTA, CDR2 FQGNSA. The CDR3 has 14 amino acids. The V end was cut by 4 bases, the J end by 5 bases, with 14 bases between.

The V call is TRBV9, the J call TRBJ2-2; D remains ambiguous. The CDR3 is 12 amino acids. CDR1 is SGDLS, CDR2 YYNGEE, per germline. Trimming left V 7 bases short and J 1 base short, with 5 bases between. CDR3 loop: CASGRNTGELFF. CDR3 DNA: TGTGCCAGCGGGCGGAACACCGGGGAGCTGTTTTTT.

This clonotype has ten or more counts. The chain joins TRBV28 to TRBJ1-2; D is uncertain. Between the trimmed V and J ends, which lost 1 base and 4 bases, there was a span of 16 bases. There are 16 residues in the CDR3. The V gene's germline CDR1 is MDHEN and CDR2 SYDVKM. The CDR3 sequence is CASSLSDRAASYGYTF. The CDR3 nucleotides read TGTGCCAGCAGTTTATCGGACCGGGCGGCCTCCTATGGCTACACCTTC.

This clonotype was observed a few times. CDR3 protein: CASSESAAEYYGYTF. For the CDR3, the DNA is TGTGCCAGCAGTGAATCCGCGGCGGAGTACTATGGCTACACCTTC. This chain links TRBV25-1 with TRBJ1-2; D remains ambiguous. This CDR3 is built from 15 residues. V shed 1 base and J shed 3 bases, with 12 bases lying between them. CDR1 is MGHDK and CDR2 is SYGVNS in the germline V gene.

Many counts were recorded for this clonotype. The chain recombines TRBV5-1 with TRBJ2-7; perhaps TRBD2 as D (5 bases). This CDR3 contains 15 residues. Germline loops: CDR1 SGHRS, CDR2 YFSETQ. V was cut by 0 bases and J by 4 bases, with 14 bases left in between. CDR3: CASSLEGLPNYEQYF. The CDR3 coding sequence is TGCGCCAGCAGCTTGGAAGGACTTCCCAATTACGAGCAGTACTTC.

This clonotype came up many times. J is TRBJ2-1 and V is TRBV11-2, with D hard to call. Germline values: CDR1 SGHAT, CDR2 FQNNGV. This CDR3 spans 15 amino acids. Trimming removed 1 base from V and 3 bases from J, with 10 bases in between. The CDR3 sequence: CASSLAAPSYNEQFF. The CDR3 DNA sequence: TGTGCCAGCAGCTTAGCGGCCCCTAGCTACAATGAGCAGTTCTTC.

The table lists this clonotype with many counts. This chain connects TRBV20-1 to TRBJ2-3; 8 positions match TRBD2. Trimming at V came to 0 bases and at J to 8 bases, leaving 13 bases not matched to a gene. The CDR3 sequence is 16 residues long. Germline V CDR1 and CDR2: DFQATT, SNEGSKA (reference sequence). The CDR3 DNA follows: TGCAGTGCTAGAGATCCCGCTTGGGCGGGAGGAGTTACGCAGTATTTT. Translated: CSARDPAWAGGVTQYF.

As regards this clonotype: A single base separates this from a much larger clone, so it may be a read error. The chain employs TRBV19 and TRBJ2-1, with 12 positions matching TRBD2. The CDR3 is 16 residues long. In germline, CDR1 is LNHDA, CDR2 SQIVND (reference sequence). The CDR3 region is CASRGTSGYSYNAQFF. The DNA of the CDR3 is TGTGCCAGTCGGGGGACTAGCGGGTACTCCTACAATGCGCAGTTCTTC.

The table lists this clonotype with many counts. The chain uses TRBV29-1 and TRBJ2-1, with 8 nucleotides matching TRBD2. This CDR3 contains 15 residues. In germline, CDR1 is SQVTM, CDR2 ANQGSEA. V dropped 6 bases and J dropped 7; count of bases not matched to a gene: 14. The CDR3 DNA reads as TGCAGCGTGCCCCCTTACGGGAGGGCGGAAAATGAGCAGTTCTTC. It encodes CSVPPYGRAENEQFF.

This clonotype was seen at least ten times. This chain connects TRBV4-3 to TRBJ2-7; a weak D match, TRBD1 (6 bases). V was shortened by 3 bases and J by 2 bases, with 11 bases between the two germline ends. Looked up from germline, CDR1 is LGHNA and CDR2 is YSLEER. The CDR3 extends over 14 amino acids. In nucleotides, the CDR3 is TGCGCCAGCAGCCAGGATACAGGGCCCTACGAGCAGTACTTC. Its translation: CASSQDTGPYEQYF.

This clonotype was found a few times. The gene calls are TRBV19 and TRBJ2-1; D ambiguous. The CDR3 extends over 12 amino acids. V dropped 3 bases and J dropped 7 bases, with 7 bases sitting between them. Per the germline V gene, CDR1 is LNHDA and CDR2 is SQIVND (reference sequence). Here the CDR3 reads CASSMLGNEQFF. The DNA of the CDR3 is TGTGCCAGTAGTATGCTTGGGAATGAGCAGTTCTTC.